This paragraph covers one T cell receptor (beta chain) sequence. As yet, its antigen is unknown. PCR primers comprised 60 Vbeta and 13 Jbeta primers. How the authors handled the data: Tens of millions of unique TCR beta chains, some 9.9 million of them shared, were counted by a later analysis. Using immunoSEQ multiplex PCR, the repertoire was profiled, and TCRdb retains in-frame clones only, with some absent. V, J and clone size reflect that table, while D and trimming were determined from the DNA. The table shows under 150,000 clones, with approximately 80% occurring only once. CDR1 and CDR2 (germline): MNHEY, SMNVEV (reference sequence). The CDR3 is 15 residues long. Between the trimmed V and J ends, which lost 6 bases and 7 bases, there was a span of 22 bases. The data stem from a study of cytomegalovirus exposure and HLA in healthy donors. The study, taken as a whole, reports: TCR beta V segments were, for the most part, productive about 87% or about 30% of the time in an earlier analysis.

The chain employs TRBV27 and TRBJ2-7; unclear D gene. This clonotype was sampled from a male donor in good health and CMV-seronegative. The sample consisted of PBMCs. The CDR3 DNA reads TGTGCCAGCAGCCCCCTGGCCGGTGGGCCCCGGGAGCAGTACTTC. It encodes CASSPLAGGPREQYF.